The TCR beta chain described here comes from a study of blood T cells in healthy people across ages. Germline V gives CDR1 SGHTA, CDR2 FQGNSA. This CDR3 comprises 15 residues. Losses at the gene ends were 5 bases for V and 3 bases for J; bases not matched to a gene: 2. A second PCR, run for about 7 to 11 cycles, used a sample-barcoded 5' primer plus a J-beta primer mix. Via MiXCR, TCRdb re-called the 5' RACE reads, giving one row per CDR3 protein. This table has roughly 800,000 distinct CDR3 sequences, 25% appearing once. This sample was shared with a second study, whose subject was T cells of mothers and their children.

The chain carries TRBV7-2 and TRBJ2-2, with 11 positions matching TRBD2. The TCR sequence derives from a boy aged 10-17 years in good health. Sequencing was performed on blood. In nucleotides, the CDR3 is TGTGCCAGCAGCACTAGCGGGAGCTACACCGGGGAGCTGTTTTTT. Translating gives CASSTSGSYTGELFF.